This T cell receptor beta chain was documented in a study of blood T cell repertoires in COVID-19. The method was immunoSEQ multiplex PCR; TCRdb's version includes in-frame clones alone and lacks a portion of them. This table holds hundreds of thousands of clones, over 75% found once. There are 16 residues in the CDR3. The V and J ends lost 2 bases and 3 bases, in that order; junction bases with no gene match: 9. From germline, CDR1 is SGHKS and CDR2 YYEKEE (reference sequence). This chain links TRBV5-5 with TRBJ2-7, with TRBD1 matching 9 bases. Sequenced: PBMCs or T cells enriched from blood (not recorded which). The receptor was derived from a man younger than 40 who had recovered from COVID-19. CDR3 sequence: CASSFGGGGQGYEQYF. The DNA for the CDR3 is TGTGCCAGCAGCTTTGGGGGAGGGGGACAGGGCTACGAGCAGTACTTC.